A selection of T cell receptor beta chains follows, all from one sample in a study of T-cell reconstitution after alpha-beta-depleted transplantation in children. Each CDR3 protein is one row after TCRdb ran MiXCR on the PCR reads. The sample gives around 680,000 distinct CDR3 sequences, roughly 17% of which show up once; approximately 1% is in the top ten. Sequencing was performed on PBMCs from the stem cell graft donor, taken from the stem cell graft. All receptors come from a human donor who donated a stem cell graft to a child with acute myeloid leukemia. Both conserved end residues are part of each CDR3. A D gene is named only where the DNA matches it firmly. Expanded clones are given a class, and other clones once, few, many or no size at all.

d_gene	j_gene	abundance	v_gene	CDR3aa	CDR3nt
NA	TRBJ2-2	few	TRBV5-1	CASEQNTGELFF	TGCGCCAGCGAGCAGAACACCGGGGAGCTGTTTTTT
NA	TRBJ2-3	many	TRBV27	CASSFPRGDTQYF	TGTGCCAGCAGTTTCCCCAGGGGAGATACGCAGTATTTT
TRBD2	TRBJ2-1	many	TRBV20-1	CSAVPGLAGVRNEQFF	TGCAGTGCTGTACCGGGACTAGCGGGGGTTAGGAATGAGCAGTTCTTC
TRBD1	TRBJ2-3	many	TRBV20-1	CSASGYRTGVLQDTQYF	TGCAGTGCTAGCGGGTACCGGACAGGGGTCCTGCAGGATACGCAGTATTTT
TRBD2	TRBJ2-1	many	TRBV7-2	CASSLVSLAGYNEQFF	TGTGCCAGCAGCTTAGTCTCCCTAGCGGGTTACAATGAGCAGTTCTTC
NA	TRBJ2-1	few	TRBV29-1	CSDRDWVQREQFF	TGCAGCGACCGGGACTGGGTACAAAGGGAGCAGTTCTTC
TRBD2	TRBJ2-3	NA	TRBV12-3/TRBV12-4	CTSSLEAGGITSTDTQYF	TGTACCAGCAGTTTAGAAGCGGGGGGGATCACTAGCACAGATACGCAGTATTTT
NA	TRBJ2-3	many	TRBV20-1	CSVLDNTKPTDTQYF	TGCAGTGTCCTAGACAATACTAAACCTACAGATACGCAGTATTTT
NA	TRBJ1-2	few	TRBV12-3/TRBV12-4	CASSLDRAGGYTF	TGTGCCAGCAGTTTAGATAGGGCAGGAGGCTACACCTTC
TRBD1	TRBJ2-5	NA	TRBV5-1	CASSLPGQGLQETQYF	TGCGCCAGCAGCTTACCGGGACAGGGTCTACAGGAGACCCAGTACTTC
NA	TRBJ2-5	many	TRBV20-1	CSARDEQETQYF	TGCAGTGCTAGAGATGAGCAAGAGACCCAGTACTTC
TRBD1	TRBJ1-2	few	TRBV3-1	CASSQNRQGPGGYTF	TGTGCCAGCAGCCAGAATCGACAGGGTCCTGGAGGCTACACCTTC
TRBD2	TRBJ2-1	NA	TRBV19	CASSIDLGLGLAGGSSYNEQFF	TGTGCCAGTAGTATAGATCTAGGGTTAGGACTAGCGGGGGGAAGCTCCTACAATGAGCAGTTCTTC
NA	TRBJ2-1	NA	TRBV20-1	CSPVEGNEQFF	TGCAGTCCGGTCGAGGGGAATGAGCAGTTCTTC
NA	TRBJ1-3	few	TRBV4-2	CASTFNQGMNTIYF	TGTGCCAGCACTTTTAATCAGGGGATGAACACCATATATTTT
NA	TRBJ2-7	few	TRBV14	CASSQVKGAYEQYF	TGTGCCAGCAGCCAAGTCAAGGGGGCCTACGAGCAGTACTTC
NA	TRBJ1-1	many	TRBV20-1	CSARGYNTEAFF	TGCAGTGCTAGGGGGTATAACACTGAAGCTTTCTTT
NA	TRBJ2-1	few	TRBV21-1	CASSGRGFPYNEQFF	TGTGCCAGCAGCGGTCGGGGCTTTCCCTACAATGAGCAGTTCTTC
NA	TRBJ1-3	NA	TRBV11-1	CASSPGSGLRTVPGNTIYF	TGTGCCAGCAGCCCCGGCTCCGGGTTACGGACGGTTCCTGGAAACACCATATATTTT
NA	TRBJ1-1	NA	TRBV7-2	CASLQGSNTEAFF	TGTGCCAGCCTTCAGGGAAGCAACACTGAAGCTTTCTTT
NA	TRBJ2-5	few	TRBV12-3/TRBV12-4	CASSLEFGGQETQYF	TGTGCCAGCAGTTTAGAGTTCGGGGGCCAAGAGACCCAGTACTTC
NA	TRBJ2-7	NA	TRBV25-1	CASSPQHMFYEQYF	TGTGCCAGCAGTCCCCAACATATGTTCTACGAGCAGTACTTC
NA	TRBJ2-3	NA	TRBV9	CASSVLPTDTDTQYF	TGTGCCAGCAGCGTCCTACCGACGGACACAGATACGCAGTATTTT
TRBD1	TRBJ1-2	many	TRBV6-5	CASSYSGGTGIKYGYTF	TGTGCCAGCAGTTACTCAGGCGGGACAGGGATCAAGTATGGCTACACCTTC
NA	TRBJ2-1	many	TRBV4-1	CASSQDEDNEQFF	TGCGCCAGCAGCCAAGATGAAGACAATGAGCAGTTCTTC
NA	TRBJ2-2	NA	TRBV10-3	CAISEYGSGELFF	TGTGCCATCAGTGAATACGGCTCCGGGGAGCTGTTTTTT
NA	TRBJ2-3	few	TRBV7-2	CASSLVGQGSDTQYF	TGTGCCAGCAGCTTAGTTGGTCAGGGCTCAGATACGCAGTATTTT
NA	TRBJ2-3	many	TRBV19	CASRQGPDTQYF	TGTGCCAGTAGGCAGGGCCCAGATACGCAGTATTTT
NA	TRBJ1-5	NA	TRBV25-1	CASSELSRPPQHF	TGTGCCAGCAGTGAATTGAGTCGGCCGCCCCAGCATTTT
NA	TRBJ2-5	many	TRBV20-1	CSATIGGAGETQYF	TGCAGTGCCACCATTGGGGGCGCGGGAGAGACCCAGTACTTC
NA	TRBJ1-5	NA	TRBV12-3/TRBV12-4	CASSGAGHISQPQHF	TGTGCCAGCAGTGGCGCCGGGCACATCAGTCAGCCCCAGCATTTT
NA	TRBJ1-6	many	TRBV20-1	CSAPDRTSYNSPLHF	TGCAGTGCTCCTGACAGGACCTCCTATAATTCACCCCTCCACTTT
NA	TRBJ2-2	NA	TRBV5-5	CASRGRGSDTGELFF	TGTGCCAGCAGGGGCCGGGGGTCCGACACCGGGGAGCTGTTTTTT
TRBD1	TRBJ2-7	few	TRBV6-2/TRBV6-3	CASSSMGQDDEQYF	TGTGCCAGCAGTTCCATGGGACAGGACGACGAGCAGTACTTC
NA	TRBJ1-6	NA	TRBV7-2	CASSLRGGNNSPLHF	TGTGCCAGCAGCTTAAGAGGGGGAAATAATTCACCCCTCCACTTT
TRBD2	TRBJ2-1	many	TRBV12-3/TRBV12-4	CASRGAGASYNEQFF	TGTGCCAGCAGAGGAGCGGGGGCGTCCTACAATGAGCAGTTCTTC
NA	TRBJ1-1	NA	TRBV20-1	CSARGNKRGPMNTEAFF	TGCAGTGCTAGAGGCAACAAGAGGGGTCCAATGAACACTGAAGCTTTCTTT
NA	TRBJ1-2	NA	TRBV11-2	CASSLDRRAGESNYGYTF	TGTGCCAGCAGCTTAGATCGTCGGGCAGGCGAATCTAACTATGGCTACACCTTC
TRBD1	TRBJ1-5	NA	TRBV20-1	CSARDLDRGQGQPQHF	TGCAGTGCTAGAGATCTCGACAGGGGGCAGGGTCAGCCCCAGCATTTT
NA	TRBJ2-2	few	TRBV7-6	CASSSLLKPGAPRSTGELFF	TGTGCCAGCAGCTCCTTACTCAAACCAGGCGCGCCGCGGAGCACCGGGGAGCTGTTTTTT
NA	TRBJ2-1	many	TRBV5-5	CASSLVGTYNEQFF	TGTGCCAGCAGCTTGGTCGGGACGTACAATGAGCAGTTCTTC
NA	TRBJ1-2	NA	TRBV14	CASSQVDRIDGYTF	TGTGCCAGCAGCCAAGTAGACAGGATCGACGGCTACACCTTC
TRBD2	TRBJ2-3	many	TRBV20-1	CSARGGAGGLLLADTQYF	TGCAGTGCTAGAGGGGGAGCGGGGGGCCTTCTTTTGGCAGATACGCAGTATTTT
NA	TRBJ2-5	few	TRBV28	CASSTLIEETQYF	TGTGCCAGCAGCACTCTAATCGAAGAGACCCAGTACTTC
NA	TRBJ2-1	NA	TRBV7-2	CASSLGPRNEQFF	TGTGCCAGCAGCTTGGGGCCCCGGAATGAGCAGTTCTTC
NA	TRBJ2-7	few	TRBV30	CAWSAPTYEQYF	TGTGCCTGGAGTGCACCTACCTACGAGCAGTACTTC
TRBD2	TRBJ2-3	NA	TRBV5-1	CASSWMTSGSTDTQYF	TGCGCCAGCAGCTGGATGACTAGCGGAAGCACAGATACGCAGTATTTT
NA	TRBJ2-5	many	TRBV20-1	CSARGDQGQETQYF	TGCAGTGCTAGAGGGGATCAGGGTCAAGAGACCCAGTACTTC
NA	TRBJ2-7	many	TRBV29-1	CSVVLFSYEQYF	TGCAGCGTTGTCCTGTTCTCCTACGAGCAGTACTTC